This TCR beta chain was documented in a study of T cell responses to AZD1222 COVID-19 vaccine. The CDR3 extends over 18 amino acids. Germline lookup yields CDR1 MNHEY and CDR2 SMNVEV (reference sequence). The trim removed 3 bases at V and 3 bases at J, leaving 14 bases unmatched. This table comes from immunoSEQ multiplex PCR, and its TCRdb copy is limited to in-frame clones, with some not included. The table lists fewer than 150,000 clones, 85% to 90% of them singletons. The TCR originated in an adult who received the AZD1222 COVID-19 vaccine. The sequencing here drew on peripheral blood, taken 28 days after the second AZD1222 dose. The genes are TRBV27 and TRBJ1-2, with 9 bases that match TRBD1. The CDR3 DNA reads as TGTGCCAGCAGTTTTACAGGGGGCAATCTGAAAACGGACTATGGCTACACCTTC. This gives the protein CASSFTGGNLKTDYGYTF.